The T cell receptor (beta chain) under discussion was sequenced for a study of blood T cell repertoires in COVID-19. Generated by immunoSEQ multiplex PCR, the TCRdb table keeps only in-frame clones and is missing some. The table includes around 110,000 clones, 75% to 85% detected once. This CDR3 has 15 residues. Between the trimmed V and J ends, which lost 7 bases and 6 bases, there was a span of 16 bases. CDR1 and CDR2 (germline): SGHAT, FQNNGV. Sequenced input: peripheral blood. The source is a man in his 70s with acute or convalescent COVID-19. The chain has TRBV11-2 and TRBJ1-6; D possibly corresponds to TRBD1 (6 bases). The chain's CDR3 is CASTFRGGLNSPLHF. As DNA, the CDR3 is TGTGCCAGCACCTTCCGCGGGGGGCTTAATTCACCCCTCCACTTT.